This is a list of T cell receptor beta chains from one sample in a study of T cells expressing NK-cell markers. TCRdb reprocessed the 5' RACE reads and reports one entry per CDR3 protein, with no DNA. The sample includes 550,000 to 600,000 distinct CDR3 sequences. The sequenced sample was blood T cells: a sorted CD56 or NKG2C T cell subset, CD4+ or CD8+ T cells, or bulk PBMC T cells (not recorded which). The origin of the receptors is a man aged 18 to 35 in good health. The CDR3 runs from the conserved cysteine through the conserved F or W.

cdr3_aa	j_call	v_call
CASSLSLAGGYEQFF	TRBJ2-1	TRBV5-5
CSAGTSGSGSYEQYF	TRBJ2-7	TRBV20-1
CSVGLATYNEQFF	TRBJ2-1	TRBV20-1
CASSSNRGHQPQHF	TRBJ1-5	TRBV11-2
CASSFPDQPQHF	TRBJ1-5	TRBV5-5
CASSLLSTGRNEQFF	TRBJ2-1	TRBV28
CASKSVGLGQGGTEAFF	TRBJ1-1	TRBV28
CASSFSAGVLGNEQFF	TRBJ2-1	TRBV12-3/TRBV12-4
CASSPDSGSYYNEQFF	TRBJ2-1	TRBV4-2
CASSFLAGGHGYTDTQYF	TRBJ2-3	TRBV7-6
CASSFSGNYGYTF	TRBJ1-2	TRBV11-2
CASSLGGSGFSSYNEQFF	TRBJ2-1	TRBV6-5
CASRPNRGNTEAFF	TRBJ1-1	TRBV12-3/TRBV12-4
CASSNGQGETQYF	TRBJ2-5	TRBV5-4
CASKISSGAYYEQYF	TRBJ2-7	TRBV6-2/TRBV6-3
CASSAFLSDRTDTQYF	TRBJ2-3	TRBV7-9
CASSEEYQETQYF	TRBJ2-5	TRBV2
CASSLSVQQFF	TRBJ2-1	TRBV11-2
CASSERQGSTDTQYF	TRBJ2-3	TRBV25-1
CASGGVLGEKLFF	TRBJ1-4	TRBV28
CASRDGNQETQYF	TRBJ2-5	TRBV12-3/TRBV12-4
CASRAQGASTDTQYF	TRBJ2-3	TRBV12-3/TRBV12-4
CASSLGLLLAGGNEQFF	TRBJ2-1	TRBV5-1
CASSDQLAGEQFF	TRBJ2-1	TRBV5-1
CASSPAGLEVGEQYF	TRBJ2-7	TRBV18